The 25 T cell receptor beta chains presented below share a single source sample, sequenced in a study of CXCR3-negative and CXCR3-positive naive CD8 T cells. 5' RACE with UMI labels generated the TRB cDNA libraries. TCRdb re-called the 5' RACE reads, yielding one record per CDR3 amino acid sequence without DNA. The sample shows 85,000 to 130,000 distinct CDR3 sequences, and 0.3% to 0.4% sits with its ten largest clones. Antigens for these TCRs are unknown. Findings of the study overall: Comparison of naive cells showed more hydrophobic TRB CDR3s in CXCR3-positive than in CXCR3-negative naive cells.

Sequencing was carried out using naive CXCR3+ CD8+ T cells from blood. The subset is: CD45RO-CCR7+CD27+CD95- naive CD8+ T cells expressing CXCR3 (TNR3+). These receptors came from a human donor in good health. Some clones in this sample may be carry-over from other donors' samples.

The J gene is TRBJ2-7, the V gene TRBV4-3. This CDR3 comprises 15 residues. Germline assignment: CDR1 LGHNA and CDR2 YSLEER. CDR3 in amino acids: CASSRLTGVSYEQYF.

This chain links TRBV10-3 with TRBJ2-2. CDR1 and CDR2 (germline): ENHRY, SYGVKD. The CDR3 totals 11 residues. The CDR3: CAISVGGELFF.

The rearrangement links TRBV7-6 to TRBJ2-3; TCRdb's D call, TRBD2, is unchecked because there is no DNA. The CDR3 is 17 residues long. Germline V gives CDR1 SGHVS, CDR2 FNYEAQ. The CDR3 protein is CASSGLAGGLGTDTQYF.

This chain links TRBV7-9 with TRBJ1-1. Germline CDR1 reads SEHNR; CDR2 reads FQNEAQ (reference sequence). The length of the CDR3 is 15 residues. The CDR3 protein is CASSLGAGLNTEAFF. Based on the CDR3 plus reference TRBV7-9 and TRBJ1-1, the full variable domain is DTGVSQNPRHKITKRGQNVTFRCDPISEHNRLYWYRQTLGQGPEFLTYFQNEAQLEKSRLLSDRFSAERPKGSFSTLEIQRTEQGDSAMYLCASSLGAGLNTEAFFGQGTRLTVV.

This chain uses TRBV20-1 with TRBJ2-3. The CDR3 has 14 residues. The germline V gene has CDR1 DFQATT and CDR2 SNEGSKA (reference sequence). The CDR3 reads CSARRVGSADTQYF.

The chain is built from TRBV7-9 and TRBJ2-7; the D call from TCRdb, TRBD1, cannot be confirmed without DNA. Germline V gene data show CDR1 as SEHNR and CDR2 as FQNEAQ (reference sequence). The CDR3 length is 13 residues. The CDR3 here is CATRGASNYEQYF.

The V gene is TRBV24-1, the J gene TRBJ2-3. CDR3 length equals 12 residues. CDR1 and CDR2 from the germline V gene are KGHDR and SFDVKD. CDR3 loop: CATRGSTDTQYF.

The rearrangement joins TRBV29-1 to TRBJ2-3; TCRdb calls TRBD2, which cannot be checked without DNA. The V gene's germline CDR1 is SQVTM and CDR2 ANQGSEA. The CDR3 covers 15 residues. CDR3 loop: CSVEVAGQYTDTQYF.

V and J are TRBV9 and TRBJ2-7; TCRdb outputs TRBD2, but without DNA this stays unchecked. Germline lookup yields CDR1 SGDLS and CDR2 YYNGEE. This CDR3 is built from 14 residues. The CDR3 reads CASSEGLAFNEQYF.

The gene calls are TRBV12-3 or TRBV12-4 and TRBJ2-1; TCRdb names TRBD2, which stays unverified in the absence of DNA. The CDR3 is 15 amino acids. CDR3 in amino acids: CASTQLAPSHNEQFF.

The CDR3: CATSRGENSPLHF. The chain links TRBV15 to TRBJ1-6. Germline V gene data show CDR1 as LNHNV and CDR2 as YYDKDF (reference sequence). This CDR3 has 13 amino acids.

This chain links TRBV28 with TRBJ2-5; TCRdb selects TRBD2, and the lack of DNA leaves this call unchecked. CDR1 and CDR2 from the germline V gene are MDHEN and SYDVKM. The CDR3 is made up of 15 amino acids. CDR3: CASSFRREVQETQYF.

The chain uses TRBV3-1 and TRBJ2-2. The CDR3 contains 15 residues. Germline CDR1 and CDR2: LGHDT and YNNKEL (reference sequence). The CDR3 reads CASSQDNVKSGELFF.

The chain is built from TRBV9 and TRBJ2-4; TCRdb returns TRBD2, unconfirmable since there is no DNA. Per the germline V gene, CDR1 is SGDLS and CDR2 is YYNGEE. The CDR3 has 15 residues. The CDR3 spells CASSVEAGDLNIQYF. The full variable domain, its missing parts supplied by reference TRBV9 and TRBJ2-4, is DSGVTQTPKHLITATGQRVTLRCSPRSGDLSVYWYQQSLDQGLQFLIQYYNGEERAKGNILERFSAQQFPDLHSELNLSSLELGDSALYFCASSVEAGDLNIQYFGAGTRLSVL.

The V gene is TRBV19, the J gene TRBJ2-1. This CDR3 comprises 13 residues. Germline V gene data show CDR1 as LNHDA and CDR2 as SQIVND (reference sequence). The CDR3 spells CASSIDSYNEQFF.

The chain joins TRBV7-9 to TRBJ2-3. CDR3 length equals 11 residues. Germline V CDR1 and CDR2: SEHNR, FQNEAQ (reference sequence). CDR3 region: CASTPTDTQYF.

The chain couples TRBV29-1 to TRBJ1-1; the D call from TCRdb, TRBD1, cannot be confirmed without DNA. The length of the CDR3 is 11 residues. Germline V gene lookup returns CDR1 SQVTM and CDR2 ANQGSEA. The chain's CDR3 is CSVEGTMEAFF.

The rearrangement joins TRBV4-3 to TRBJ1-1; absent DNA, TCRdb's TRBD1 call cannot be checked. CDR3 size: 17 residues. Looked up from germline, CDR1 is LGHNA and CDR2 is YSLEER. CDR3 protein: CASSQDRDTRMNTEAFF.

The V gene is TRBV28, the J gene TRBJ2-5; no DNA is available, so the TRBD1 call from TCRdb remains unchecked. The CDR3 is 14 residues long. Germline V gene data show CDR1 as MDHEN and CDR2 as SYDVKM. CDR3 protein: CASSFRGARETQYF.

The chain uses TRBV18 and TRBJ1-3; absent DNA, TCRdb's TRBD1 call cannot be checked. This CDR3 region has 14 residues. The germline CDR1 and CDR2 sequences are KGHSH and LQKENI. CDR3 loop: CASSLPGQLNTIYF.

This chain joins TRBV20-1 and TRBJ1-2; the D gene TCRdb calls, TRBD1, cannot be checked with no DNA. Germline V gives CDR1 DFQATT, CDR2 SNEGSKA (reference sequence). The CDR3 consists of 18 residues. The CDR3 is CSARPTWTGDLNVGGYTF.

The chain employs TRBV7-3 and TRBJ2-1; TCRdb returns TRBD2, unconfirmable since there is no DNA. CDR3 length: 15 amino acids. Germline V lookup: CDR1 SGHTA, CDR2 FQGTGA. CDR3: CASSRTSGTYKEQFF.

The chain combines TRBV20-1 with TRBJ2-1; TCRdb names TRBD2, which stays unverified in the absence of DNA. The CDR3 has 15 amino acids. Looked up from germline, CDR1 is DFQATT and CDR2 is SNEGSKA (reference sequence). The CDR3 sequence is CSAGTSASSYNEQFF.

The chain is built from TRBV29-1 and TRBJ2-1; TCRdb's D call, TRBD2, is unchecked because there is no DNA. The germline gives CDR1 SQVTM, CDR2 ANQGSEA. CDR3 length equals 17 residues. The CDR3 is CSVEDSRTSGRHNEQFF.

This chain uses TRBV6-5 with TRBJ2-7; TCRdb outputs TRBD1, but without DNA this stays unchecked. The germline CDR1 and CDR2 sequences are MNHEY and SVGAGI. This CDR3 comprises 13 residues. CDR3 loop: CASSLGIAGEQYF.